These T cell receptor beta chains were read from a single sample in a study. MiXCR was run by TCRdb on the 5' RACE reads, yielding one entry per CDR3 protein. The sample includes tens of thousands of distinct CDR3 sequences, approximately 22% of them seen just once. Sequenced sample: Tregs sorted from blood. The receptors here all came from a female donor with breast cancer. Each CDR3 is given with its conserved first and last residue. Fields, in order: V gene, D gene, clone size, J gene, CDR3 DNA, CDR3 protein. The D gene is left open where the match is weak. Size is omitted from some rows. Given values are once, few, many or a class for expanded clones.

TRBV29-1	TRBD2	many	TRBJ2-2	TGCAGCGTTGAAGCCGACTCGACTAGCGGGAGGGCCGGGGAGCTGTTTTTT	CSVEADSTSGRAGELFF
TRBV28	-	few	TRBJ2-2	TGTGCCAGCAGTCTGAAAAGAGGCGGGGAGCTGTTTTTT	CASSLKRGGELFF
TRBV6-1	TRBD1	many	TRBJ2-3	TGTGCCAGCACCCATCCCGGACAGGGTGTGCATACGCAGTATTTT	CASTHPGQGVHTQYF
TRBV7-2	-	-	TRBJ1-5	TGTGCCAGCAGCCCCGCGGGAGGACAGCCCCAGCATTTT	CASSPAGGQPQHF
TRBV6-1	-	-	TRBJ1-5	TGTGCCAGCAGTGAAGGCGCAGCGCCTCAGCATTTT	CASSEGAAPQHF
TRBV5-6	-	-	TRBJ1-1	TGTGCCAGCAGCTTGTTTTCCGGGAACACTGAAGCTTTCTTT	CASSLFSGNTEAFF
TRBV4-2	-	many	TRBJ2-7	TGTGCCAGCAGCACCGACGGACGCGAGCAGTACTTC	CASSTDGREQYF
TRBV6-1	TRBD2	few	TRBJ2-7	TGTGCCAGCAGCTGGGGGACTAGCGGGATCTCCTACGAGCAGTACTTC	CASSWGTSGISYEQYF
TRBV5-1	-	few	TRBJ1-1	TGCGCCAGCAGCCAAGACAGAAACACTGAAGCTTTCTTT	CASSQDRNTEAFF
TRBV6-5	TRBD2	many	TRBJ2-5	TGTGCCAGCAGTCCCTTGACAGCGGGAGAACAAGAGACCCAGTACTTC	CASSPLTAGEQETQYF
TRBV5-1	-	few	TRBJ2-7	TGCGCCAGCAGCCTGCTGAGCTCCTACGAGCAGTACTTC	CASSLLSSYEQYF
TRBV7-9	-	-	TRBJ2-5	TGTGCCAGCAGCCCCATCGACGTTGAGACCCAGTACTTC	CASSPIDVETQYF